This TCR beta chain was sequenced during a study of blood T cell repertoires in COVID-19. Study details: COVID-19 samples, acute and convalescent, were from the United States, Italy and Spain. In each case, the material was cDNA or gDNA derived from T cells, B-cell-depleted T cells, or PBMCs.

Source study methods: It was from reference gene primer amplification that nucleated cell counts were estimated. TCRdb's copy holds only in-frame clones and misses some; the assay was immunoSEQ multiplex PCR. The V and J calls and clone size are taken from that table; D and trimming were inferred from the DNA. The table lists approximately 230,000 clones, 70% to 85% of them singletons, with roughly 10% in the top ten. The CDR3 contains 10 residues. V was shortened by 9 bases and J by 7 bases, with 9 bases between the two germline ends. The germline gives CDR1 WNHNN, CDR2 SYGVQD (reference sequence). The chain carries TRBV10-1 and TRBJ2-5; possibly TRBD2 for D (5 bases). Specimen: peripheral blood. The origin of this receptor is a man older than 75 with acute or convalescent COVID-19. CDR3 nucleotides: TGCGCCAGAAGGAGGATGACCCAGTACTTC. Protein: CARRRMTQYF.